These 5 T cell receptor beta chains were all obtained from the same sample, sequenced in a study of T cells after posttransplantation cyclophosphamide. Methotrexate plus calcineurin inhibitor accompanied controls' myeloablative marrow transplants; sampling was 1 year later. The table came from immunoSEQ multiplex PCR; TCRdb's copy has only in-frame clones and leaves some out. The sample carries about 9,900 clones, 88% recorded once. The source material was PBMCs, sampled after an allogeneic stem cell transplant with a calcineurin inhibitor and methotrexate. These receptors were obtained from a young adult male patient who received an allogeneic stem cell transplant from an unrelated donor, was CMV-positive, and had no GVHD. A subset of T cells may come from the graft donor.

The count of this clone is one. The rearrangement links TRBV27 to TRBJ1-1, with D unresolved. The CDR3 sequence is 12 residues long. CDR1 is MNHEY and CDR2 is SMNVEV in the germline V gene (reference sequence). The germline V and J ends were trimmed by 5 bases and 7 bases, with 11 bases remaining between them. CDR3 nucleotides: TGTGCCAGCAGTAGAGGTGGGTTTGAAGCTTTCTTT. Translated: CASSRGGFEAFF.

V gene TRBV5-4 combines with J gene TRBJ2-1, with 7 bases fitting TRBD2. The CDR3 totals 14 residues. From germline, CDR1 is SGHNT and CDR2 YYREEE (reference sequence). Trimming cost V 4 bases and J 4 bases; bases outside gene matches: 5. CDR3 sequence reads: CASSASSGYNEQFF. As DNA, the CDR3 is TGTGCCAGCAGCGCTTCTAGCGGTTACAATGAGCAGTTCTTC.

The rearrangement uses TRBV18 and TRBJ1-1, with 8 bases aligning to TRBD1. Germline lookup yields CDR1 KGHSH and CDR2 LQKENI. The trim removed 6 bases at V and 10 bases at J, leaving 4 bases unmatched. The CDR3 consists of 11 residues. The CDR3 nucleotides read TGTGCCAGCTCCCGGGACAGGAGAGCTTTCTTT. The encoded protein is CASSRDRRAFF. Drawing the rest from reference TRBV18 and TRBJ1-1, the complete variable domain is NAGVMQNPRHLVRRRGQEARLRCSPMKGHSHVYWYRQLPEEGLKFMVYLQKENIIDESGMPKERFSAEFPKEGPSILRIQQVVRGDSAAYFCASSRDRRAFFGQGTRLTVV.

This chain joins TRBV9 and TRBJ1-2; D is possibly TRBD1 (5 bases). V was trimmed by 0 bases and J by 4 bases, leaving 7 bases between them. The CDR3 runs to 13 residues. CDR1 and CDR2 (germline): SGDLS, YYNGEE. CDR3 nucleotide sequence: TGTGCCAGCAGCGTAGAGGGGCCCTATGGCTACACCTTC. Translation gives CASSVEGPYGYTF.

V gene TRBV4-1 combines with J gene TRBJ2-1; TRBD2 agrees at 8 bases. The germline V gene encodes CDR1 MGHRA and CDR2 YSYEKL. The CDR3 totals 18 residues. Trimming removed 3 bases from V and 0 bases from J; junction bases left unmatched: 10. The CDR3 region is CASSHGRLASSSYNEQFF. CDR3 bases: TGCGCCAGCAGCCATGGGAGACTAGCGTCAAGCTCCTACAATGAGCAGTTCTTC.